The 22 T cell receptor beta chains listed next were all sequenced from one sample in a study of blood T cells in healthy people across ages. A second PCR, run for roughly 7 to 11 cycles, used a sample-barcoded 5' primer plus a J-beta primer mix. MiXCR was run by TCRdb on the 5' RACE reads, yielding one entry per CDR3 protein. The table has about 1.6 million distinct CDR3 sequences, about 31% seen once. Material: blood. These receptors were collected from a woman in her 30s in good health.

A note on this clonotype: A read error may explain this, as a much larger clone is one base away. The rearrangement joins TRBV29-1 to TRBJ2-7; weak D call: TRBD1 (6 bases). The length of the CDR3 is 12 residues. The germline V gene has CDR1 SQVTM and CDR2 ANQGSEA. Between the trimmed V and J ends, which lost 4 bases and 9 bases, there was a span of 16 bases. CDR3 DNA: TGCAGCGTTGTAGTCGGGACAAACGGGCAGTACTTC. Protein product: CSVVVGTNGQYF.

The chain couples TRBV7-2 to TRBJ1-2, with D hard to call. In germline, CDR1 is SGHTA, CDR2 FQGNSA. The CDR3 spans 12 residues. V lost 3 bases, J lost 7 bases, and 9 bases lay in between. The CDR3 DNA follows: TGTGCCAGCAGCTTTCCGAACGCTGGCTACACCTTC. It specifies CASSFPNAGYTF.

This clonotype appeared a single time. The CDR3 nucleotides read TGCGCCAGCAGCGGGGGGGGACTCCTCTACAATGAGCAGTTCTTC. It translates to CASSGGGLLYNEQFF. The chain combines TRBV5-1 with TRBJ2-1; 7 bases are a match to TRBD2. Germline values: CDR1 SGHRS, CDR2 YFSETQ. Trimming cost V 4 bases and J 3 bases; bases outside gene matches: 7. The CDR3 is made up of 15 amino acids.

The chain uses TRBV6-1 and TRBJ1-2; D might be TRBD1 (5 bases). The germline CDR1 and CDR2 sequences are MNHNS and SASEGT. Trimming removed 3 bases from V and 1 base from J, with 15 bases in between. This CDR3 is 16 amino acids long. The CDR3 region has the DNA TGTGCCAGCAGTGAGTACCAGACAGTGAATAACTATGGCTACACCTTC. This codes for CASSEYQTVNNYGYTF.

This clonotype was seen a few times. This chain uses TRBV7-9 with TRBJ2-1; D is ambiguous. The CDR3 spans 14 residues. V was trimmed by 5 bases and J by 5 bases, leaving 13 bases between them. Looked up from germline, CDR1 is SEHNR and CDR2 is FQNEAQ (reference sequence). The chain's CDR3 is CASSRETVNNEQFF. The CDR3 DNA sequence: TGTGCCAGCAGCCGAGAAACAGTGAACAATGAGCAGTTCTTC.

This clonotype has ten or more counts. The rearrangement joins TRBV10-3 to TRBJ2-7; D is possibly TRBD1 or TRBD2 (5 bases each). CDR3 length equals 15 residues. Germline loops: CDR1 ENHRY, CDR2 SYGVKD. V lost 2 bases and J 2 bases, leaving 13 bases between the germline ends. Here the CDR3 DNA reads TGTGCCATCAGTGAGGGCGCTCAGGGAGCCTACGAGCAGTACTTC. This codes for CAISEGAQGAYEQYF.

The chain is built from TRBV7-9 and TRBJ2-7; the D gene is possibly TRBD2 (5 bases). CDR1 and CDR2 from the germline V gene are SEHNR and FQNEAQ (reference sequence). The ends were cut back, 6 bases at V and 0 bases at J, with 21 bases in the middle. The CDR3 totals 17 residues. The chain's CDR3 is CASSGSDSLFGSYEQYF. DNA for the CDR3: TGTGCCAGCAGTGGGAGCGACTCTCTATTCGGCTCCTACGAGCAGTACTTC. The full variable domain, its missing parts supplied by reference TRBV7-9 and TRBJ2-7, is DTGVSQNPRHKITKRGQNVTFRCDPISEHNRLYWYRQTLGQGPEFLTYFQNEAQLEKSRLLSDRFSAERPKGSFSTLEIQRTEQGDSAMYLCASSGSDSLFGSYEQYFGPGTRLTVT.

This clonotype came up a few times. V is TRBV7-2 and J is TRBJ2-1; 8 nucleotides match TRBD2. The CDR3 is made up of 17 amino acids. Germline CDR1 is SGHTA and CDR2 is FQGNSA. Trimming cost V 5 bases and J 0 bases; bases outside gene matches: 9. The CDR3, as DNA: TGTGCCAGCAGCCCCCGGGGGGGTGGGAGCTCCTACAATGAGCAGTTCTTC. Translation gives CASSPRGGGSSYNEQFF.

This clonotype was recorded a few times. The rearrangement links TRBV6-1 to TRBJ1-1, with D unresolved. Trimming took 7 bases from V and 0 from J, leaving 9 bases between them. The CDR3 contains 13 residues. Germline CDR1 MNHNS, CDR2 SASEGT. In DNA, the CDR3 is TGTGCCAGCACTAAGGGATTGAACACTGAAGCTTTCTTT. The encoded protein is CASTKGLNTEAFF.

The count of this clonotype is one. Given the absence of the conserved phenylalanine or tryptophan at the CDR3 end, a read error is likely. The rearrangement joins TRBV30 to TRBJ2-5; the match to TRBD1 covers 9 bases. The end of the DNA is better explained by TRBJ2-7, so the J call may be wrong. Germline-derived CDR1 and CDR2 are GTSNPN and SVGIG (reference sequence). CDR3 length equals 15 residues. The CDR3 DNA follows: TGTGCCTGGAGTGCCCTCGTCACAGGGGGCCACGAGCAGTACATC. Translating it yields CAWSALVTGGHEQYI.

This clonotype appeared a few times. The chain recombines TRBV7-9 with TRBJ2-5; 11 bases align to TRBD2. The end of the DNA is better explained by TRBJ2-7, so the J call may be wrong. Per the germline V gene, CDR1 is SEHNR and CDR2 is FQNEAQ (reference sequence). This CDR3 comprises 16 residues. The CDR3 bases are TGTGCCAGCAGCTCTCGTAGCGGGGGGGTCAAAGGCGAGCAGTACTTC. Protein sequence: CASSSRSGGVKGEQYF.

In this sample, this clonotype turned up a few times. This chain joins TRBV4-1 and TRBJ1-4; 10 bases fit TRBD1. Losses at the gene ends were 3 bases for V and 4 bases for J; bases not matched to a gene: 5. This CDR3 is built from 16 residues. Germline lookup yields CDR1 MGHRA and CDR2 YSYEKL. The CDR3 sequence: CASSHGQGVVNEKLFF. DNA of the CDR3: TGCGCCAGCAGCCACGGACAGGGGGTTGTTAATGAAAAACTGTTTTTT.

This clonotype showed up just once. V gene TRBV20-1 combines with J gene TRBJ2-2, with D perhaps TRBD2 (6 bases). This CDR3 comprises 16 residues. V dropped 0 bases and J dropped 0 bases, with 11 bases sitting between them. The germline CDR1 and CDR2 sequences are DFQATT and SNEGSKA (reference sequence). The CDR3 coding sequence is TGCAGTGCTAGAGACCCTCGGGGGACGAACACCGGGGAGCTGTTTTTT. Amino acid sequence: CSARDPRGTNTGELFF.

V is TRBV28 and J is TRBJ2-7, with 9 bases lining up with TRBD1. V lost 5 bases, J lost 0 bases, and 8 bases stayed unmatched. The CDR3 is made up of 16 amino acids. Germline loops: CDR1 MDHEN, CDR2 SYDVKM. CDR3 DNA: TGTGCCAGCAGTCCTACGGGACAGGGTAGCTCCTACGAGCAGTACTTC. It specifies CASSPTGQGSSYEQYF.

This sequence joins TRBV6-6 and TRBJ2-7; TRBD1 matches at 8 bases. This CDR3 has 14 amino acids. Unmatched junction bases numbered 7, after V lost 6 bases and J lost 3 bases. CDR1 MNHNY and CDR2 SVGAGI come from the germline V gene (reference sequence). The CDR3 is CASRDQGANYEQYF. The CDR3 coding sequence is TGTGCCAGCAGAGATCAGGGGGCGAACTACGAGCAGTACTTC.

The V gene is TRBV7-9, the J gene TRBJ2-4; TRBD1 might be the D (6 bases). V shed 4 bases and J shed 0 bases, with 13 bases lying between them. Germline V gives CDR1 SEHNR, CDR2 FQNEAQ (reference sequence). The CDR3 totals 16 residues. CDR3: CASSSDSSLAKNIQYF. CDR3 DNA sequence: TGTGCCAGCAGCTCGGACAGTTCCCTAGCCAAAAACATTCAGTACTTC.

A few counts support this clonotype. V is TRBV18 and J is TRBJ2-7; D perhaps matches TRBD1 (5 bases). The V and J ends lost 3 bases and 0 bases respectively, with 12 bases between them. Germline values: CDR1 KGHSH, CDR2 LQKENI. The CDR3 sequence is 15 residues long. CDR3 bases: TGTGCCAGCTCACCGAGACAGAGTCACTCCTACGAGCAGTACTTC. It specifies CASSPRQSHSYEQYF.

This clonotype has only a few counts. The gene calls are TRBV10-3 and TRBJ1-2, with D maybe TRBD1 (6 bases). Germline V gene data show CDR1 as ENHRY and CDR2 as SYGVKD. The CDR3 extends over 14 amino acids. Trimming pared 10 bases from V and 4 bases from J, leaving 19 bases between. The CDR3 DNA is TGTGCCACCGTACCACAGGGCGTCCCCTATGGCTACACCTTC. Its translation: CATVPQGVPYGYTF.

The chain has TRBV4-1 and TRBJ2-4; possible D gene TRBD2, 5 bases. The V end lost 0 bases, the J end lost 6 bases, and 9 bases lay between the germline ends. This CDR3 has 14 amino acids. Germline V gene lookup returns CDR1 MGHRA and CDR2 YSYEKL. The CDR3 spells CASSQEGGRNIQYF. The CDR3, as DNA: TGCGCCAGCAGCCAAGAAGGAGGCAGAAACATTCAGTACTTC.

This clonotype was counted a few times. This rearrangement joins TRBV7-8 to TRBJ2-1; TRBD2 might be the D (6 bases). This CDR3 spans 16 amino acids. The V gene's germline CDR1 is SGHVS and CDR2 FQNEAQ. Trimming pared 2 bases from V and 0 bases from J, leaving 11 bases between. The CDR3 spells CASSLRDSSSYNEQFF. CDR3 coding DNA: TGTGCCAGCAGCTTAAGGGACTCCAGCTCCTACAATGAGCAGTTCTTC. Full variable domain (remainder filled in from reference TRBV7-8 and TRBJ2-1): GAGVSQSPRYKVAKRGQDVALRCDPISGHVSLFWYQQALGQGPEFLTYFQNEAQLDKSGLPSDRFFAERPEGSVSTLKIQRTQQEDSAVYLCASSLRDSSSYNEQFFGPGTRLTVL.

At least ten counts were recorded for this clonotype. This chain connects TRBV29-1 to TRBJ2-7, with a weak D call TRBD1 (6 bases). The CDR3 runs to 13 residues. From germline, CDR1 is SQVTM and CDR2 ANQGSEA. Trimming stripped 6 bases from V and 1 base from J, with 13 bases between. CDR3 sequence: CSVAQGKSYEQYF. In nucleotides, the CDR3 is TGCAGCGTAGCACAGGGCAAGTCCTACGAGCAGTACTTC.

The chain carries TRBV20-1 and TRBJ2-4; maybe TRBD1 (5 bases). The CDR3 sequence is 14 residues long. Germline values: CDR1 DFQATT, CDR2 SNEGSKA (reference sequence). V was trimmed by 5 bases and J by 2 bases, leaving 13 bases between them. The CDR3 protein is CSADPPGTKNIQYF. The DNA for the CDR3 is TGCAGTGCTGATCCCCCAGGGACCAAAAACATTCAGTACTTC.